The 12 T cell receptor beta chains listed next were all sequenced from one sample in a study of Ad26.COV2.S vaccination and SARS-CoV-2 variants. The method was immunoSEQ multiplex PCR; TCRdb's version includes in-frame clones alone and lacks a portion of them. The table shows over 300,000 clones, with about four fifths occurring only once. Noted treatment: around 19 received Ad26.COV2.S at low or high dose, single or two shots; a few received placebo; per-sample allocation not given. Vaccine and placebo recipients were sampled on day 63 after the first injection. The sequencing here drew on peripheral blood, taken in a trial of Ad26.COV2.S vaccine versus placebo. The receptor source for this set is a person between 18 and 59 years old who received the Ad26.COV2.S COVID-19 vaccine or a placebo.

Note on this clone: At the DNA level, this CDR3 is encoded by other sequences in the same sample as well. The J gene is TRBJ2-1, the V gene TRBV5-1; D possibly matches TRBD1 or TRBD2 (5 bases each). The CDR3 length is 15 residues. Trimming took 0 bases from V and 0 from J, leaving 7 bases between them. CDR1 and CDR2 from the germline V gene are SGHRS and YFSETQ. The CDR3 DNA follows: TGCGCCAGCAGCTTGGCAGGGAGCTCCTACAATGAGCAGTTCTTC. Protein sequence: CASSLAGSSYNEQFF.

V usage is TRBV4-1 and J usage is TRBJ2-1; D is possibly TRBD2 (6 bases). With 4 bases removed from V and 8 bases from J, the gap between germline ends came to 18 bases. CDR1 is MGHRA, CDR2 YSYEKL, per germline. The CDR3 spans 15 residues. The CDR3 coding sequence is TGCGCCAGCAGCCTGGAGGGACGCCGTGGGGATGAGCAGTTCTTC. This gives the protein CASSLEGRRGDEQFF.

This chain joins TRBV9 and TRBJ1-1; 7 nucleotides agree with TRBD1. CDR1 and CDR2 (germline): SGDLS, YYNGEE. V shed 3 bases and J 1 base; nucleotides not matched to a gene: 3. The CDR3 consists of 14 residues. The CDR3, as DNA: TGTGCCAGCAGCGGGGGACAGACGAACACTGAAGCTTTCTTT. Encoded protein: CASSGGQTNTEAFF.

This clone was picked up one time. The chain recombines TRBV19 with TRBJ1-4, with D maybe TRBD1 (5 bases). CDR1 is LNHDA and CDR2 is SQIVND in the germline V gene (reference sequence). The ends were cut back, 1 base at V and 8 bases at J, with 14 bases in the middle. CDR3 size: 15 residues. The DNA for the CDR3 is TGTGCCAGTAGTATAGGGCAGGGAAGGGAGGAAAAACTGTTTTTT. Translation gives CASSIGQGREEKLFF.

V usage is TRBV4-1 and J usage is TRBJ2-2, with D perhaps matching TRBD1 (5 bases). The ends were cut back, 4 bases at V and 6 bases at J, with 15 bases in the middle. This CDR3 is built from 15 residues. Germline-derived CDR1 and CDR2 are MGHRA and YSYEKL. Here the CDR3 reads CASSPKGRGAGELFF. CDR3 bases: TGCGCCAGCAGCCCTAAGGGTAGGGGTGCCGGGGAGCTGTTTTTT.

CDR3 protein: CASSRGAGRLAGETQYF. CDR3 DNA: TGTGCCAGCAGTCGAGGGGCCGGTAGATTGGCAGGAGAGACCCAGTACTTC. The rearrangement joins TRBV9 to TRBJ2-5; D is perhaps TRBD1 or TRBD2 (5 bases each). V was clipped by 5 bases and J by 4 bases, with 24 bases between them. CDR1 and CDR2 from the germline V gene are SGDLS and YYNGEE. This CDR3 has 17 amino acids.

The gene calls are TRBV6-4 and TRBJ2-1, with D perhaps TRBD1 (5 bases). V dropped 0 bases and J dropped 9 bases, with 9 bases sitting between them. The CDR3 covers 13 residues. Germline V gives CDR1 MRHNA, CDR2 SNTAGT. The CDR3 region has the DNA TGTGCCAGCAGTGACTCCGATAGGGGTGAGCAGTTCTTC. Translated: CASSDSDRGEQFF.

The rearrangement links TRBV9 to TRBJ1-3, with 10 bases lining up with TRBD1. In germline, CDR1 is SGDLS, CDR2 YYNGEE. V lost 2 bases, J lost 2 bases, and 7 bases stayed unmatched. The CDR3 consists of 17 residues. The DNA of the CDR3 is TGTGCCAGCAGCGTGGGACAGGGGCGCCAAACTGGAAACACCATATATTTT. Translating gives CASSVGQGRQTGNTIYF.

V gene TRBV7-3 combines with J gene TRBJ1-1; TRBD1 aligns across 8 bases. The germline CDR1 and CDR2 sequences are SGHTA and FQGTGA. This CDR3 spans 16 amino acids. V shed 4 bases, J shed 3 bases, and the junction held 10 bases outside the gene matches. The CDR3 coding sequence is TGTGCCAGCAGCTCCTCAGGACAGGGAAGGTACACTGAAGCTTTCTTT. Its translation is CASSSSGQGRYTEAFF.

The CDR3 sequence: CASSGGRDLDTQYF. DNA of the CDR3: TGTGCCAGCAGCGGGGGGCGGGATTTGGATACGCAGTATTTT. This chain links TRBV4-2 with TRBJ2-3; D may be TRBD1 or TRBD2 (6 bases each). V shed 5 bases and J shed 6 bases, with 15 bases lying between them. The CDR3 spans 14 residues. Germline V gene data show CDR1 as LGHNA and CDR2 as YNFKEQ.

V is TRBV5-1 and J is TRBJ2-4; 8 bases agree with TRBD1. Per the germline V gene, CDR1 is SGHRS and CDR2 is YFSETQ. The CDR3 is 15 amino acids. J gave up 4 bases and V 3 bases, and 6 bases lay outside the gene matches. CDR3 in DNA: TGCGCCAGCAGCTCGGGACAGGCCCTAAAAAACATTCAGTACTTC. It specifies CASSSGQALKNIQYF.

The chain links TRBV29-1 to TRBJ2-5, with 10 positions matching TRBD2. The V gene's germline CDR1 is SQVTM and CDR2 ANQGSEA. The CDR3 covers 17 residues. J lost 1 base, V lost 6 bases, and 14 bases had no gene match. The DNA of the CDR3 is TGCAGCGTGACCAAGGCTAGCGGGGGCCGGGTCCAAGAGACCCAGTACTTC. Translated: CSVTKASGGRVQETQYF.